The 13 T cell receptor beta chains listed next were all sequenced from one sample in a study of T-cell reconstitution after alpha-beta-depleted transplantation in children. The TCRbeta library incorporated unique molecular identifiers. TCRdb used MiXCR to reprocess the PCR reads, holding one entry per CDR3 protein. The sample lists some 280,000 distinct CDR3 sequences; 9.5% to 10% were seen once. The sequencing used PBMCs from the stem cell graft donor, collected from the stem cell graft. Every receptor here comes from a human donor who donated a stem cell graft to a child with SCID.

CDR3 in DNA: TGTGCCAGCAGTGACCGCAGGGGGCAGGGTCAGCCCCAGCATTTT. Amino acid sequence: CASSDRRGQGQPQHF. This chain connects TRBV2 to TRBJ1-5; 8 bases match TRBD1. The CDR3 contains 15 residues. V lost 3 bases and J lost 6; bases outside the gene matches: 7. Germline assignment: CDR1 SNHLY and CDR2 FYNNEI.

This clonotype was counted only a few times. The chain has TRBV7-9 and TRBJ2-1; D gene unclear. Between the trimmed V and J ends, which lost 5 bases and 0 bases, there was a span of 14 bases. Per germline, CDR1 SEHNR and CDR2 FQNEAQ (reference sequence). The CDR3 is made up of 16 amino acids. This CDR3 reads CASSTLQSISYNEQFF. For the CDR3, the DNA is TGTGCCAGCAGCACATTACAGAGCATCTCCTACAATGAGCAGTTCTTC.

This clonotype has just one count. This chain joins TRBV6-6 and TRBJ2-7; D possibly corresponds to TRBD1 (5 bases). The CDR3 totals 13 residues. V shed 1 base and J shed 3 bases, with 7 bases lying between them. Germline assignment: CDR1 MNHNY and CDR2 SVGAGI (reference sequence). The CDR3 spells CASSYFRDYEQYF. CDR3 coding DNA: TGTGCCAGCAGTTACTTCAGGGACTACGAGCAGTACTTC.

This clonotype was seen ten or more times. The chain recombines TRBV7-9 with TRBJ1-5, with D perhaps TRBD1 (5 bases). Germline assignment: CDR1 SEHNR and CDR2 FQNEAQ (reference sequence). V shed 0 bases and J shed 2 bases, with 11 bases lying between them. CDR3 length: 16 amino acids. CDR3 coding DNA: TGTGCCAGCAGCTTAGCTTTTGGGGGTGGCAATCAGCCCCAGCATTTT. Protein sequence: CASSLAFGGGNQPQHF.

This clonotype occurred many times. The chain links TRBV6-4 to TRBJ1-2; 7 bases agree with TRBD1. The CDR3 covers 14 residues. V trimming: 2 bases; J trimming: 2 bases; junction bases outside the gene matches: 2. From germline, CDR1 is MRHNA and CDR2 SNTAGT. CDR3 protein: CASSDAGGNYGYTF. The CDR3 bases are TGTGCCAGCAGTGACGCAGGGGGGAACTATGGCTACACCTTC.

V is TRBV10-3 and J is TRBJ2-1, with 7 bases identical to TRBD1. The CDR3 runs 15 residues. Looked up from germline, CDR1 is ENHRY and CDR2 is SYGVKD. V shed 10 bases and J 3 bases; nucleotides not matched to a gene: 12. CDR3 region: CATSTRDSSYNEQFF. CDR3 DNA sequence: TGTGCCACCTCAACCCGGGACAGTAGCTACAATGAGCAGTTCTTC.

The table lists this clonotype with many counts. The chain recombines TRBV5-1 with TRBJ2-2; 9 positions match TRBD1. Germline CDR1 SGHRS, CDR2 YFSETQ. The CDR3 has 15 residues. The V gene end was trimmed by 5 bases and the J gene end by 1 base; junction bases not matched to a gene: 3. In DNA form, the CDR3 reads TGCGCCAGCAGTAAGGACAGGGGGAACACCGGGGAGCTGTTTTTT. Translating it yields CASSKDRGNTGELFF.

V is TRBV24-1 and J is TRBJ2-3; 8 bases are shared with TRBD2. Germline CDR1 and CDR2: KGHDR and SFDVKD. The CDR3 sequence is 13 residues long. The ends lost 9 bases at V and 6 bases at J; junction bases unmatched: 7. The CDR3 spells CATGPSGGDTQYF. The CDR3 DNA sequence: TGTGCCACCGGCCCGTCGGGGGGGGATACGCAGTATTTT.

This clonotype was observed many times. This chain connects TRBV5-4 to TRBJ2-2, with a possible D match to TRBD1 (6 bases). Trimming cost V 5 bases and J 4 bases, with 12 bases left between them. The CDR3 consists of 14 residues. Looked up from germline, CDR1 is SGHNT and CDR2 is YYREEE (reference sequence). CDR3 in DNA: TGTGCCAGCAGTACCGGGACAACCACCGGGGAGCTGTTTTTT. This codes for CASSTGTTTGELFF.

This clonotype has ten or more counts. The rearrangement uses TRBV12-3 or TRBV12-4 and TRBJ1-2; D not resolved. V lost 4 bases and J 2 bases, leaving 11 bases between the germline ends. CDR3 length: 14 residues. CDR3 amino acids: CASSSPATNYGYTF. CDR3 DNA: TGTGCCAGCAGTTCCCCAGCTACCAACTATGGCTACACCTTC.

This chain links TRBV7-9 with TRBJ1-3; D is possibly TRBD1 (6 bases). There are 14 residues in the CDR3. The germline V gene encodes CDR1 SEHNR and CDR2 FQNEAQ (reference sequence). Trimming removed 1 base at V and 8 bases at J, with 12 bases between. CDR3 in amino acids: CASSLGAGDHTIYF. The CDR3 DNA is TGTGCCAGCAGCTTAGGGGCAGGGGACCACACCATATATTTT.

This chain joins TRBV20-1 and TRBJ2-1; 9 nucleotides align to TRBD2. The V gene end was trimmed by 4 bases and the J gene end by 0 bases; junction bases not matched to a gene: 4. This CDR3 contains 15 residues. Germline values: CDR1 DFQATT, CDR2 SNEGSKA (reference sequence). CDR3 residues: CSATSGDYSYNEQFF. The CDR3 nucleotides read TGCAGTGCTACTAGCGGGGATTACTCCTACAATGAGCAGTTCTTC.

This clonotype has a count of ten or more. J is TRBJ2-1 and V is TRBV29-1; D gene ambiguous. The CDR3 is made up of 15 amino acids. Germline V gives CDR1 SQVTM, CDR2 ANQGSEA. V gave up 3 bases and J gave up 2 bases, with 14 bases separating them. For the CDR3, the DNA is TGCAGCGTTGAGGGCACTACCCAGACCTACAATGAGCAGTTCTTC. It yields the protein CSVEGTTQTYNEQFF.